The sequence of this TCR beta chain was determined in a study of shared clonotypes between healthy human individuals. Study in general: Three men and a couple of women, aged 18 to 49, were donors.

Study conclusions and caveats: How much donors shared clonotypes was expected to be affected by sequencing depth.

Nashville, Tennessee was home to all donors, each a Caucasian adult. Negatively enriched CD4+ T cells were divided by CD45RA into naive and memory. Sequencing used immunoSEQ multiplex PCR; TCRdb keeps in-frame clones, though not all of them. The sample has over 2 million clones, about 95% seen once. About this clone: The antigen is undetermined.

After removal of 1 base from V and 6 bases from J, the junction contained 3 bases not matched to a gene. The CDR3 is made up of 16 amino acids. Germline CDR1 LGHNA, CDR2 YSLEER. The chain links TRBV4-3 to TRBJ1-6; 10 bases align to TRBD1. The source of this sequence is a man younger than 35 in good health. What was sequenced was naive CD4+ T cells sorted from blood. Subset indicated: CD45RA+ positively selected. CDR3 in amino acids: CASSQGGQGFNSPLHF. CDR3 in DNA: TGCGCCAGCAGCCAAGGGGGACAGGGGTTTAATTCACCCCTCCACTTT.